Listed below are T cell receptor beta chains from one sample, sequenced in a study of a mutant IDH1 vaccine in newly diagnosed glioma. Sequencing was performed with immunoSEQ multiplex PCR; in TCRdb, only in-frame clones are kept and a portion is missing. This table has about 92,000 clones, 80% appearing once. The specimen was PBMCs, collected from a glioma patient treated with radiotherapy, temozolomide or both. Receptors were obtained from a man aged 35 to 55 with glioma. CDR3s include the opening cysteine and the closing phenylalanine or tryptophan. The D gene is left open where the match is weak. A clone size is listed for some rows: how often the clone was seen (once, few, many), or a class if it is expanded.

>-|TRBD2|TRBJ2-7|TRBV28
TGTGCCAGCCTAGGCGGGAGATTTTACGAGCAGTACTTC
CASLGGRFYEQYF
>once|-|TRBJ1-4|TRBV27
TGTGCCAGCAGCCCCAGAATGGGGAATGAAAAACTGTTTTTT
CASSPRMGNEKLFF
>-|-|TRBJ2-7|TRBV20-1
TGCAGTGCTGTGGGACCCTACGAGCAGTACTTC
CSAVGPYEQYF
>-|-|TRBJ2-5|TRBV4-2
TGTGCCAGCAGCCAAGTAAGGGGCCGGGCCCAAGAGACCCAGTACTTC
CASSQVRGRAQETQYF
>-|-|TRBJ1-4|TRBV21-1
TGTGCCAGCAGCCTCCCCAGGGGCAATGAAAAACTGTTTTTT
CASSLPRGNEKLFF
>-|-|TRBJ2-1|TRBV11-2
TGTGCCAGCGGAAACAATGAGCAGTTCTTC
CASGNNEQFF
>-|-|TRBJ1-2|TRBV4-3
TGCGCCAGCAGCCAAGCCCTCCCGGGGGCTCATGGCTACACCTTC
CASSQALPGAHGYTF
>once|-|TRBJ2-1|TRBV11-2
TGTGCCAGCAGCCCTGGGCTTCGGGGTTTCTCCTACAATGAGCAGTTCTTC
CASSPGLRGFSYNEQFF
>once|TRBD2|TRBJ2-5|TRBV30
TGTGCCTGGAGGGCCCCGCAACTAGCGGGCGGGGAGACCCAGTACTTC
CAWRAPQLAGGETQYF
>-|-|TRBJ2-3|TRBV28
TGTGCCAGCAGTTCCCGTCGAGTGGTTGGTGACAAAACTACAGATACGCAGTATTTT
CASSSRRVVGDKTTDTQYF
>once|TRBD1|TRBJ1-2|TRBV14
TGTGCCAGCAGCCAAGCAGGGACAGGGAATTTGGGCTACACCTTC
CASSQAGTGNLGYTF
>-|TRBD1|TRBJ1-2|TRBV11-1
TGTGCCAGCAGCACTCACAGGGGACGGAACTATGGCTACACCTTC
CASSTHRGRNYGYTF
>-|TRBD2|TRBJ2-1|TRBV7-8
TGTGCCAGCAGCGTGGGACTAGCGGGGGTCAATGAGCAGTTCTTC
CASSVGLAGVNEQFF
>-|TRBD1|TRBJ2-7|TRBV5-6
TGTGCCAGCAGCCGTCAGGGACAGTTCTACGAGCAGTACTTC
CASSRQGQFYEQYF
>-|TRBD1|TRBJ2-5|TRBV6-1
TGTGCCAGCAGTGGAGAGGGGGCTCCACGGACCCAGTACTTC
CASSGEGAPRTQYF
>-|TRBD1|TRBJ2-3|TRBV7-9
TGTGCCAGCAGCCAAAAGACAGGGGCCACAGATACGCAGTATTTT
CASSQKTGATDTQYF
>-|-|TRBJ2-3|TRBV6-1
TGTGCCAGCAGGGAGGATCAGGATACGCAGTATTTT
CASREDQDTQYF
>-|-|TRBJ2-3|TRBV11-2
TGTGCCAGCAGCTTAGATTACGGGACAGATACGCAGTATTTT
CASSLDYGTDTQYF
>once|-|TRBJ2-1|TRBV29-1
TGCAGCGTTGATTTGGTCTATGAGCAGTTCTTC
CSVDLVYEQFF
>few|-|TRBJ1-1|TRBV30
TGTGCTGGGAGGAGAAACACTGAAGCTTTCTTT
CAGRRNTEAFF
>-|-|TRBJ1-2|TRBV13
TGTGCCAGCAGCTTAGAGGAGGGCTATGGCTACACCTTC
CASSLEEGYGYTF
>-|-|TRBJ2-4|TRBV6-5
TGTGCCAGCAGACCCCGGACAGTAGCCAAAAACATTCAGTACTTC
CASRPRTVAKNIQYF
>-|-|TRBJ1-1|TRBV2
TGTGCCAGCAGTGAATGGGGGAAGAACACTGAAGCTTTCTTT
CASSEWGKNTEAFF
>few|-|TRBJ2-1|TRBV6-5
TGTGCCAGCAGGCGTCCTAGGAGCACACACAATGAGCAGTTCTTC
CASRRPRSTHNEQFF
>-|TRBD2|TRBJ2-7|TRBV7-8
TGTGCCAGCAGCTCCAAAGCGGGGGGCCCCTACGAGCAGTACTTC
CASSSKAGGPYEQYF
>-|TRBD2|TRBJ2-1|TRBV25-1
TGTGCCAGCAGTGAATTCGGCGGGAGGGGCTACAATGAGCAGTTCTTC
CASSEFGGRGYNEQFF
>-|TRBD2|TRBJ2-1|TRBV7-2
TGTGCCAGCAGCGGGGTAGCGGGAGGGAATAGGCAGTTCTTC
CASSGVAGGNRQFF
>once|-|TRBJ2-7|TRBV27
TGTGCCAGCAGTTCAGGGACATTCTACGAGCAGTACTTC
CASSSGTFYEQYF
>few|-|TRBJ1-5|TRBV5-6
TGTGCCAGCAGCTTGGTGGGGGGGGATCAGCCCCAGCATTTT
CASSLVGGDQPQHF
>-|-|TRBJ2-7|TRBV27
TGTGCCAGCGGGCCCCGGGACGGACTCTACGAGCAGTACTTC
CASGPRDGLYEQYF
>-|-|TRBJ2-6|TRBV5-6
TGTGCCAGCAGCTCAACCCCCGGGACCGCGATCTCTGGGGCCAACGTCCTGACTTTC
CASSSTPGTAISGANVLTF
>-|-|TRBJ1-3|TRBV7-7
TGTGCTAGCAGCGAGACAGTGGCTGGAAACACCATATATTTT
CASSETVAGNTIYF
>-|-|TRBJ2-3|TRBV6-5
TGTGCCAGCAGCAGGGGTGCTAGCACAGATACGCAGTATTTT
CASSRGASTDTQYF
>-|TRBD1|TRBJ2-7|TRBV6-5
TGTGCCAGCAGTTACCTGGACAGGGAGGCCTACGAGCAGTACTTC
CASSYLDREAYEQYF
>-|-|TRBJ2-2|TRBV7-8
TGTGCCAGCAGCTATCCAGGGTGGGGGGAGCTGTTTTTT
CASSYPGWGELFF
>-|TRBD2|TRBJ2-6|TRBV7-2
TGTGCCGGAACCGGCGCTAGCGGGGGGCCTGGGGCCAACGTCCTGACTTTC
CAGTGASGGPGANVLTF
>-|TRBD1|TRBJ1-5|TRBV6-5
TGTGCCAGCAGTTTTACAGGGGATCAGCCCCAGCATTTT
CASSFTGDQPQHF
>-|-|TRBJ2-2|TRBV30
TGTGCCTGGAGTGTACGAGGAGGGGGCGACACCGGGGAGCTGTTTTTT
CAWSVRGGGDTGELFF
>-|-|TRBJ1-6|TRBV5-1
TGCGCCAGCAACCAGGGGAAGAATTCACCCCTCCACTTT
CASNQGKNSPLHF
>-|TRBD2|TRBJ2-1|TRBV5-4
TGTGCCAGCAGCTTGGGCCGAGGGGCGGGGGGTATGGGTGAGCAGTTCTTC
CASSLGRGAGGMGEQFF
>once|-|TRBJ1-5|TRBV27
TGTGCCAGCAGGCATCACAGGAATGCTGGCAATCAGCCCCAGCATTTT
CASRHHRNAGNQPQHF
>once|-|TRBJ1-5|TRBV7-9
TGTGCCAGCAGCTTAGCGGAGAGCCAGCCCCAGCATTTT
CASSLAESQPQHF
>-|TRBD2|TRBJ2-3|TRBV5-4
TGTGCCAGCAGCGAGGCCCAGCGGGGGGGCCAAGATACGCAGTATTTT
CASSEAQRGGQDTQYF
>-|-|TRBJ1-1|TRBV10-3
TGTGCCATCAGTGAGTCGGGAGGGGGGATGAACACTGAAGCTTTCTTT
CAISESGGGMNTEAFF
>-|TRBD2|TRBJ2-7|TRBV27
TGTGCCAGCAGTTTCCTAGCGGGAGACTGGGACGAGCAGTACTTC
CASSFLAGDWDEQYF
>once|TRBD2|TRBJ2-5|TRBV29-1
TGCAGCGCGCGACTAGCGGGAGGGGAGACCCAGTACTTC
CSARLAGGETQYF